The clone carrying this TCR beta chain has at least ten counts. The antigen is not known. The authors built TCR beta libraries using iRepertoire HTBI primers and Arm-PCR of CDR3 regions. TCRdb independently ran MiXCR on the multiplex PCR reads; one entry per CDR3 protein. This sample has approximately 230,000 distinct CDR3 sequences, with around 20% found just once. Documented time point: newly diagnosed GD, antithyroid drugs for less than 3 months. PBMC RNA was the source of the TCR library. This sample was taken from a study of regulatory T cells in long-lasting Graves disease. Points from the study as a whole: Segments TRBV28, TRBJ1-2 and TRBJ2-5 showed preferential usage in persistent disease. Accuracy could have been hurt by small sample size.

The length of the CDR3 is 19 residues. Germline V lookup: CDR1 ENHRY, CDR2 SYGVKD. Between the trimmed V and J ends, which lost 4 bases and 2 bases, there was a span of 25 bases. The sample in question was peripheral blood mononuclear cells (PBMCs), obtained at new diagnosis, from a patient treated with antithyroid drugs. The chain is built from TRBV10-3 and TRBJ2-3, with D possibly matching TRBD2 (6 bases). This TCR came from a female donor with Graves disease. The CDR3 coding sequence is TGTGCCATCAGTGCAGTAGTAGCGGTACCATTCAAAAACACAGATACGCAGTATTTT. Amino acid sequence: CAISAVVAVPFKNTDTQYF.